This T cell receptor beta chain was identified in a study of T cell responses to AZD1222 COVID-19 vaccine (dated by TCRdb to the early 2020s). About the full investigation: AZD1222 recipients with second doses at about 4 weeks or about 12 weeks were pooled, because spike-specific TCR depth and breadth did not differ between schedules. A total of 233 trial participants underwent TCR sequencing, of whom about 210 had received two doses of AZD1222 and some 25 had received two doses of the MenACWY control vaccine. Trial participants were enrolled into age subgroups of 18-55, 56-69 and 70-plus years, which contained around 140, 26 and 57 TCR-sequenced participants, respectively. Findings and caveats that apply to the study as a whole: Conclusions about previously exposed vaccinees are limited because only a handful of AZD1222 recipients were SARS-CoV-2 seropositive at baseline. Reportedly, almost half of the unique spike-specific TCRs recognized epitopes lying outside the regions that are mutated in the B.1.351 and B.1.1.7 variants. Because no day 14 peak-response samples were available, the repertoires could be characterized only after the peak T cell response. Participants were mostly white British and included more females than males, and it was suggested by the authors that clonal diversity may have been underestimated. A significant rise in spike-specific TCR breadth and depth was observed after two AZD1222 doses relative to day 0 and relative to MenACWY recipients. The whole spike protein was spanned by vaccine-associated CD4 TCRs, and dominant responses were seen in regions 160-218 and 743-854. The 56-69-year group was small, and its depth increase did not reach significance, likely because of low power.

Regarding this clone: Its antigen is not yet known. No much larger clonotype is one base removed from it; base qualities were not supplied.

There are 15 amino acids in the CDR3, from cysteine to phenylalanine inclusive. The entry retains the CDR3 DNA only, 45 bases that are in frame from base 1. The germline V gene sets CDR1 to SNHLY and CDR2 to FYNNEI. The germline V and J ends show losses of 6 bases and 7 bases respectively, and no gene match explains 8 bases of the junction. Per the publication, the time point label means: baseline before first vaccination. The vaccinee samples were drawn from two UK trials, COV001 and COV002, one of which was a single-blind randomized controlled phase 2/3 trial testing AZD1222 (ChAdOx1 nCoV-19) in healthy adults. Trial participant PBMC samples were collected at day 0 and day 28 after the second dose for TCRbeta chain sequencing. The CDR3 regions of human TCRbeta chains were subjected to immunosequencing. From the authors' description of their analysis: Repertoire TCRs were matched against a reference library of SARS-CoV-2-specific TCRs generated with the MIRA antigen-specificity platform. Breadth meant the fraction of unique TCRs that were SARS-CoV-2-associated, whereas depth meant the fraction of total T cells that were SARS-CoV-2-associated. Each spike-specific TCR was assigned to its reactive spike region and to a CD4 or CD8 class using the MIRA data. Log10-transformed breadth and depth values were compared by one-way ANOVA with Sidak's multiple comparisons tests. This is the immuneACCESS table as TCRdb keeps it, with only in-frame sequences that have V and J called. A part of the clones is gone; compared with another copy, unresolved V genes explain less than half, and the rest is unexplained. V, J and clone size were drawn from that table, and D and trimming were deduced from the DNA. The sample yields around 260,000 clones; roughly 93% were counted once. The ten largest clones take up roughly 0.5% of the sample.

The rearranged chain carries TRBV2 and TRBJ1-4, and 10 bases in between align with TRBD1. The receptor was isolated from an adult in good health. This specimen was peripheral blood, taken on day 0 of AZD1222 vaccination. The DNA sequence reads TGTGCCAGCAGCCGATCGGGACAGGGGTCTGAAAAACTGTTTTTT. This gives the protein CASSRSGQGSEKLFF.